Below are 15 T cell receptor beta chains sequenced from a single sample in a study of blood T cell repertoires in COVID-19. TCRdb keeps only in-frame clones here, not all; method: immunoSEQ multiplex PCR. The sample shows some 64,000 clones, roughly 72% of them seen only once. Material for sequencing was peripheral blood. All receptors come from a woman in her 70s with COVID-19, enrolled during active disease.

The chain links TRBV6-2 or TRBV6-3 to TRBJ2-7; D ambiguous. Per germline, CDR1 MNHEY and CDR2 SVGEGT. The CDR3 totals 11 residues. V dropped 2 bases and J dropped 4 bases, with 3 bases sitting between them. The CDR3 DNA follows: TGTGCCAGCAGTTACCGGTACGAGCAGTACGTC. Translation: CASSYRYEQYV.

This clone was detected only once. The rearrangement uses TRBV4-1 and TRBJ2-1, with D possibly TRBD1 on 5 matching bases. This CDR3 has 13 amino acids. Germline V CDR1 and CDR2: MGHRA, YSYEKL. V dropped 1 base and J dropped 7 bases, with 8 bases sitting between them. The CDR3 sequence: CASSQGGGNEQFF. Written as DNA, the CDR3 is TGCGCCAGCAGCCAAGGGGGCGGAAATGAGCAGTTCTTC.

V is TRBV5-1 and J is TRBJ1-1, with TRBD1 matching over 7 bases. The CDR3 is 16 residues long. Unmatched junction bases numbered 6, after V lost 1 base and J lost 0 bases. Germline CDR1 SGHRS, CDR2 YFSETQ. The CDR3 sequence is CASSLMGTAMNTEAFF. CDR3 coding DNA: TGCGCCAGCAGCTTGATGGGGACAGCTATGAACACTGAAGCTTTCTTT.

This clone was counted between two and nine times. This chain's CDR3 is CASSLGRRGNQPQHF. CDR3 sequence (DNA): TGTGCCAGCAGCCTGGGCCGCCGTGGCAATCAGCCCCAGCATTTT. V and J are TRBV3-1 (or the pseudogene TRBV3-2) and TRBJ1-5; D gene ambiguous. With 4 bases removed from V and 2 bases from J, the gap between germline ends came to 12 bases. Germline lookup yields CDR1 LGHDT and CDR2 YNNKEL (reference sequence). The CDR3 contains 15 residues.

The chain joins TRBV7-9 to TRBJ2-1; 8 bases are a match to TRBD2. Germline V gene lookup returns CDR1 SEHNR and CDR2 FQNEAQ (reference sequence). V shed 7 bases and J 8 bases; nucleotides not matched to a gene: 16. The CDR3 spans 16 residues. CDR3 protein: CASTLGKAGGTYEQFF. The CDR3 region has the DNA TGTGCCAGCACCCTTGGTAAGGCGGGAGGAACGTATGAGCAGTTCTTC.

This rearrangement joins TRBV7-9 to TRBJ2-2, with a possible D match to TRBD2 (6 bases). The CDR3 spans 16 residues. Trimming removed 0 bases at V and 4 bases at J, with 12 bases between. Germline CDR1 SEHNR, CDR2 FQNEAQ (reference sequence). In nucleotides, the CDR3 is TGTGCCAGCAGCTTAGCCCGGGGGAGGCCCACCGGGGAGCTGTTTTTT. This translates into CASSLARGRPTGELFF.

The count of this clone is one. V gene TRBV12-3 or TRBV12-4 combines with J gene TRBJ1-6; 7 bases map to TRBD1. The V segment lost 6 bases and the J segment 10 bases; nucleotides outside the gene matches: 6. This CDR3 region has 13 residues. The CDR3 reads CASSDRARSPLHF. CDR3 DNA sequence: TGTGCCAGCAGCGACAGGGCTCGGTCACCCCTCCACTTT.

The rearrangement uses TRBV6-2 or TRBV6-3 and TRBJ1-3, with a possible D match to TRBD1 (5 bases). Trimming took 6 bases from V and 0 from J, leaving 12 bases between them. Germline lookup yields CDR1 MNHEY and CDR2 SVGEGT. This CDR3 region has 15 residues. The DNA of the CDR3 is TGTGCCAGCAGCCTCGGGGGATTCTCTGGAAACACCATATATTTT. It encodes CASSLGGFSGNTIYF.

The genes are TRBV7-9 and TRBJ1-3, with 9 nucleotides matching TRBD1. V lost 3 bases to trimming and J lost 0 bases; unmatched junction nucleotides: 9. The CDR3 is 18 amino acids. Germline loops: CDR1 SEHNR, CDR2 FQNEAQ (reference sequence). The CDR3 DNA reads TGTGCCAGCAGCTTCCCCGGACAGGGGACCCTCTCTGGAAACACCATATATTTT. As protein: CASSFPGQGTLSGNTIYF.

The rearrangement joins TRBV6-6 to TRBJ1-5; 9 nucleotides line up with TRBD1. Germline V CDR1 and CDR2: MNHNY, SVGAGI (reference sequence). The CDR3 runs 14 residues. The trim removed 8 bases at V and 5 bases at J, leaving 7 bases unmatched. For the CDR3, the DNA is TGTGCCAGCGTCGCCGGGACAGGGCATCAGCCCCAGCATTTT. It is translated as CASVAGTGHQPQHF.

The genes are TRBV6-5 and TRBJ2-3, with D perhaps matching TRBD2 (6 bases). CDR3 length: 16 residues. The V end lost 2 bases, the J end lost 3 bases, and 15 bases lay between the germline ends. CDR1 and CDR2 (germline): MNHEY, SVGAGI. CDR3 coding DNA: TGTGCCAGCAGTTACAACCGGGACTTCAGGACAGATACGCAGTATTTT. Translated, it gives CASSYNRDFRTDTQYF.

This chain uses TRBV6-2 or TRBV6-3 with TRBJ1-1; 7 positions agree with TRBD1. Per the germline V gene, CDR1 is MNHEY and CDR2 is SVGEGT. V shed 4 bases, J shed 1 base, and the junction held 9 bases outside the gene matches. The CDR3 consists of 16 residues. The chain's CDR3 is CASSFDRDGGNTEAFF. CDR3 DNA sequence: TGTGCCAGCAGTTTCGACAGGGACGGGGGGAACACTGAAGCTTTCTTT.

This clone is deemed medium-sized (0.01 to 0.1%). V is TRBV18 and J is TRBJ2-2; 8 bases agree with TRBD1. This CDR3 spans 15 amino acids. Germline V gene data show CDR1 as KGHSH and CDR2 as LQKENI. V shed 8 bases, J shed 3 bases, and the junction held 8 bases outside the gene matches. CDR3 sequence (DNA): TGTGCCAGCACGTCGGCGGGACAGGACACCGGGGAGCTGTTTTTT. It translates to CASTSAGQDTGELFF.

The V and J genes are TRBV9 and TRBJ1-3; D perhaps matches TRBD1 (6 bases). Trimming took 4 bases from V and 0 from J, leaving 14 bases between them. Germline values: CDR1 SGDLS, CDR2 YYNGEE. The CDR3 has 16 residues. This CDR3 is CASSPDQGFSGNTIYF. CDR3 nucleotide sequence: TGTGCCAGCAGCCCTGATCAGGGGTTCTCTGGAAACACCATATATTTT.

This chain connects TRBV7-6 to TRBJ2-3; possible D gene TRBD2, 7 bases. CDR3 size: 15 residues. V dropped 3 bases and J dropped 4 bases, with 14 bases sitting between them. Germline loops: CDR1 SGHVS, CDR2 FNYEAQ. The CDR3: CASSLGGARADTQYF. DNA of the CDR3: TGTGCCAGCAGCTTGGGGGGGGCTAGGGCAGATACGCAGTATTTT.